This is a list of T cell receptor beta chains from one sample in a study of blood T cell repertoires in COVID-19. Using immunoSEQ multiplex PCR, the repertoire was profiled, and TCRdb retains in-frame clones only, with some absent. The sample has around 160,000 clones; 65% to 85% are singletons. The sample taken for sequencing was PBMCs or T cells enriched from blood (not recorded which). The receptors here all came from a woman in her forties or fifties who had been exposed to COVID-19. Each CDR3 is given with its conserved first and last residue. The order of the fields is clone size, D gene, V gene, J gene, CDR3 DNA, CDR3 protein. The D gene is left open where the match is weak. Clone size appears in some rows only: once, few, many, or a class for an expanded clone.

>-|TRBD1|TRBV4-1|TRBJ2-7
TGCGCCAGCAGCCAAGGGGACAGGCCCTACGAGCAGTACTTC
CASSQGDRPYEQYF
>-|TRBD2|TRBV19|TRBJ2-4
TGTGCCAGTAGTATAGTAAGCGGGAGGGAGACCAAAAACATTCAGTACTTC
CASSIVSGRETKNIQYF
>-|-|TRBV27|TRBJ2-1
TGTGCCAGCAGTTTAGGGAGCTCCTACAATGAGCAGTTCTTC
CASSLGSSYNEQFF
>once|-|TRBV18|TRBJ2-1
TGTGCCAGCTCCGGACGAAATAGCGGAAACTACAATGAGCAGTTCTTC
CASSGRNSGNYNEQFF
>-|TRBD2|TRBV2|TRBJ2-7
TGTGCCAGCACTGCGGGGGGCGAGCAGTACTTC
CASTAGGEQYF
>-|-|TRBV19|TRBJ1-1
TGTGCCAGTAGTATAGGGGCAGGGAAAAGGGGCACTGAAGCTTTCTTT
CASSIGAGKRGTEAFF
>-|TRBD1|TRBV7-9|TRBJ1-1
TGTGCCAGCAGCCCGGGGGACAGGGGATTAGCGAACACTGAAGCTTTCTTT
CASSPGDRGLANTEAFF
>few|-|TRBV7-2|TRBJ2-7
TGTGCCAGCAGCTTAGCCCCGGACAAGCAGTACTTC
CASSLAPDKQYF
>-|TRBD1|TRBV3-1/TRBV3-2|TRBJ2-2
TGTGCCAGCAGCCAAGCCATTGGGACAGGGAACACCGGGGAGCTGTTTTTT
CASSQAIGTGNTGELFF
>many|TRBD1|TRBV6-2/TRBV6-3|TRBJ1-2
TGTGCCAGCAGCCACCTGCCCGGGACAGGGGGCGGCTACACCTTC
CASSHLPGTGGGYTF
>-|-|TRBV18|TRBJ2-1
TGTGCCAGCTCACCACTCTCGAGCGATGAGCAGTTCTTC
CASSPLSSDEQFF